The 20 T cell receptor beta chains below come from one sample, sequenced in a study of blood T cell repertoires in COVID-19. The data were produced by immunoSEQ multiplex PCR, yet TCRdb's version contains in-frame clones alone and is incomplete. The repertoire consists of 75,000 to 95,000 clones, with around 90% occurring once and the leading ten covering approximately 19%. The sample was peripheral blood. The receptors stem from a human donor in a cohort sampled during active COVID-19.

The chain has TRBV25-1 and TRBJ1-5; 9 bases match TRBD1. The CDR3 totals 13 residues. V was clipped by 6 bases and J by 5 bases; unmatched bases: 2. CDR1 and CDR2 (germline): MGHDK, SYGVNS. Here the CDR3 DNA reads TGTGCCAGCAGCGGACAGGGGCATCAGCCCCAGCATTTT. Its translation: CASSGQGHQPQHF.

The chain is built from TRBV6-2 or TRBV6-3 and TRBJ2-1; a possible D gene is TRBD2 (6 bases). V was pared by 0 bases and J by 8 bases, with 14 bases between. CDR1 MNHEY and CDR2 SVGEGT come from the germline V gene. The CDR3 extends over 15 amino acids. CDR3 sequence reads: CASSYSHTSSHEQFF. The CDR3 DNA follows: TGTGCCAGCAGTTACTCCCACACTAGCTCCCATGAGCAGTTCTTC.

This chain uses TRBV5-4 with TRBJ2-5, with 11 bases matching TRBD2. Germline trimming cut 0 bases from V and 2 bases from J; bases unmatched to any gene: 6. CDR3 length: 17 residues. Germline V gives CDR1 SGHNT, CDR2 YYREEE (reference sequence). The CDR3 sequence is CASSLVSGGALQETQYF. The CDR3 region has the DNA TGTGCCAGCAGCTTGGTTAGCGGGGGGGCACTTCAAGAGACCCAGTACTTC.

This sequence joins TRBV5-4 and TRBJ2-5, with D perhaps TRBD2 (6 bases). CDR3 size: 16 residues. With 1 base removed from V and 3 bases from J, the gap between germline ends came to 16 bases. The germline V gene has CDR1 SGHNT and CDR2 YYREEE (reference sequence). CDR3 DNA: TGTGCCAGCAGCTTGCCCGGGACTGCTCGCAAAGAGACCCAGTACTTC. This gives the protein CASSLPGTARKETQYF.

The chain has TRBV18 and TRBJ1-1, with 7 bases that match TRBD1. The germline V gene has CDR1 KGHSH and CDR2 LQKENI. The V segment lost 0 bases and the J segment 1 base; nucleotides outside the gene matches: 2. The CDR3 length is 15 residues. CDR3 in amino acids: CASSPPQGGNTEAFF. For the CDR3, the DNA is TGTGCCAGCTCACCACCTCAGGGGGGGAACACTGAAGCTTTCTTT. Variable domain in full (rest from reference TRBV18 and TRBJ1-1): NAGVMQNPRHLVRRRGQEARLRCSPMKGHSHVYWYRQLPEEGLKFMVYLQKENIIDESGMPKERFSAEFPKEGPSILRIQQVVRGDSAAYFCASSPPQGGNTEAFFGQGTRLTVV.

The V call is TRBV10-3, the J call TRBJ2-7, with 9 nucleotides matching TRBD1. Germline V gene data show CDR1 as ENHRY and CDR2 as SYGVKD. CDR3 length: 13 residues. The V segment lost 10 bases and the J segment 3 bases; nucleotides outside the gene matches: 7. Written as DNA, the CDR3 is TGTGCCAACTCCCCGGGACAGGGCTACGAGCAGTACTTC. Its protein is CANSPGQGYEQYF.

The CDR3 nucleotides are TGTGCCAGCAGTGAGGACAGATCTAAAGAGACCCAGTACTTC. Translated, it gives CASSEDRSKETQYF. This chain connects TRBV6-1 to TRBJ2-5; maybe TRBD1 (6 bases). The length of the CDR3 is 14 residues. CDR1 and CDR2 from the germline V gene are MNHNS and SASEGT. V was cut by 3 bases and J by 3 bases, with 11 bases left in between.

The sample holds one count of this clone. V usage is TRBV6-1 and J usage is TRBJ1-1, with D unresolved. The length of the CDR3 is 14 residues. With 2 bases removed from V and 0 bases from J, the gap between germline ends came to 7 bases. CDR1 MNHNS and CDR2 SASEGT come from the germline V gene. The CDR3 protein is CASSESNLNTEAFF. The CDR3 bases are TGTGCCAGCAGTGAATCAAATCTGAACACTGAAGCTTTCTTT.

This chain joins TRBV12-3 or TRBV12-4 and TRBJ2-3, with a tentative D call TRBD2 (5 bases). The CDR3 is 12 residues long. The V and J ends lost 3 bases and 6 bases respectively, with 7 bases between them. The CDR3 protein is CASSFWEDTQYF. Here the CDR3 DNA reads TGTGCCAGCAGTTTTTGGGAGGATACGCAGTATTTT.

This chain connects TRBV19 to TRBJ2-7; 13 bases align to TRBD2. The length of the CDR3 is 18 residues. The trim removed 5 bases at V and 0 bases at J, leaving 10 bases unmatched. The germline V gene encodes CDR1 LNHDA and CDR2 SQIVND (reference sequence). CDR3 in amino acids: CASSPRTSGGPSSYEQYF. The CDR3 region has the DNA TGTGCCAGTAGTCCCCGGACTAGCGGGGGCCCGAGCTCCTACGAGCAGTACTTC.

The V call is TRBV5-1, the J call TRBJ1-4; D gene ambiguous. Germline CDR1 is SGHRS and CDR2 is YFSETQ. V was pared by 2 bases and J by 4 bases, with 12 bases between. The CDR3 is 15 amino acids. The CDR3 nucleotides are TGCGCCAGCAGCTTCGAGGGCGGTTATAATGAAAAACTGTTTTTT. This gives the protein CASSFEGGYNEKLFF.

This chain links TRBV6-2 or TRBV6-3 with TRBJ2-1; tentatively, D is TRBD2 (5 bases). The CDR3 runs to 15 residues. Germline V lookup: CDR1 MNHEY, CDR2 SVGEGT. V lost 6 bases and J 0 bases, leaving 12 bases between the germline ends. The CDR3 sequence is CASSLPGFSYNEQFF. The CDR3 DNA reads as TGTGCCAGCAGCTTGCCGGGGTTCTCCTACAATGAGCAGTTCTTC.

This chain links TRBV7-8 with TRBJ2-2; 12 bases map to TRBD2. Germline CDR1 and CDR2: SGHVS and FQNEAQ. The V gene end was trimmed by 5 bases and the J gene end by 0 bases; junction bases not matched to a gene: 7. The CDR3 covers 18 residues. CDR3 loop: CASSARLAGAANTGELFF. The CDR3 DNA follows: TGTGCCAGCAGCGCAAGACTAGCGGGAGCGGCGAACACCGGGGAGCTGTTTTTT.

The gene calls are TRBV27 and TRBJ2-3; perhaps TRBD2 as D (7 bases). CDR3 length: 16 amino acids. V was trimmed by 0 bases and J by 2 bases, leaving 12 bases between them. Germline V gives CDR1 MNHEY, CDR2 SMNVEV (reference sequence). CDR3 in amino acids: CASSLSGGGNTDTQYF. In DNA form, the CDR3 reads TGTGCCAGCAGTTTATCGGGGGGGGGCAACACAGATACGCAGTATTTT.

This clone came up once. The genes are TRBV11-3 and TRBJ2-5, with 8 bases that match TRBD1. Per germline, CDR1 SGHNT and CDR2 YENEEA. V was clipped by 5 bases and J by 3 bases; unmatched bases: 2. The CDR3 spans 13 residues. CDR3 bases: TGTGCCAGCAGCCGGACAGGGAAAGAGACCCAGTACTTC. Amino acid sequence: CASSRTGKETQYF.

The genes are TRBV27 and TRBJ1-5; unclear D gene. The CDR3 length is 17 residues. Trimming cost V 4 bases and J 7 bases, with 23 bases left between them. The germline V gene encodes CDR1 MNHEY and CDR2 SMNVEV (reference sequence). As DNA, the CDR3 is TGTGCCAGCAGTTCCCTATCACGGCCGGGGTTCGGCCAGCCCCAGCATTTT. This translates into CASSSLSRPGFGQPQHF.

This clone was seen only once. This chain uses TRBV4-1 with TRBJ2-3, with 7 bases identical to TRBD2. Germline CDR1 MGHRA, CDR2 YSYEKL. V lost 0 bases to trimming and J lost 4 bases; unmatched junction nucleotides: 7. The CDR3 sequence is 16 residues long. The CDR3, as DNA: TGCGCCAGCAGCCAAGATTACGCTAGCGGCGCAGATACGCAGTATTTT. Encoded protein: CASSQDYASGADTQYF.

The chain recombines TRBV7-9 with TRBJ1-2; no definite D call. The V end lost 2 bases, the J end lost 5 bases, and 15 bases lay between the germline ends. This CDR3 is 15 amino acids long. Germline loops: CDR1 SEHNR, CDR2 FQNEAQ (reference sequence). The CDR3 is CASSLSSRPGYGYTF. The CDR3 nucleotides are TGTGCCAGCAGCTTAAGTTCCAGGCCAGGTTATGGCTACACCTTC.

This chain uses TRBV28 with TRBJ1-5; D gene ambiguous. This CDR3 has 14 amino acids. V was cut by 2 bases and J by 5 bases, with 10 bases left in between. The germline gives CDR1 MDHEN, CDR2 SYDVKM. The chain's CDR3 is CASSLQSPYQPQHF. In nucleotides, the CDR3 is TGTGCCAGCAGTTTACAGTCCCCCTATCAGCCCCAGCATTTT.

The rearrangement uses TRBV7-2 and TRBJ2-2; D gene unclear. V lost 5 bases and J lost 0, with 13 bases in between. There are 16 residues in the CDR3. Germline V gene sequence: CDR1 SGHTA, CDR2 FQGNSA. CDR3 sequence: CASSPYGQTNTGELFF. DNA of the CDR3: TGTGCCAGCAGCCCATATGGCCAGACGAACACCGGGGAGCTGTTTTTT.